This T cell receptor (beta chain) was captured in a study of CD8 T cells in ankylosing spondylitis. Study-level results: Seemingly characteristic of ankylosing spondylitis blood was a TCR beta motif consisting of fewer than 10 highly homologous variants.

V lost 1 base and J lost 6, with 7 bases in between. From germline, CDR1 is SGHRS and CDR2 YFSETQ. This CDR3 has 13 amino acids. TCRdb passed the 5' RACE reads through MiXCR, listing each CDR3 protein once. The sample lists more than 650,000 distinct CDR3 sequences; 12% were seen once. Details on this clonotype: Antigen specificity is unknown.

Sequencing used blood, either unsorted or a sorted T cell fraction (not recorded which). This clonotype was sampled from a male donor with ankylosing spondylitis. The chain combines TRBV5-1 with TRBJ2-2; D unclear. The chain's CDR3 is CASSLPSAGELFF. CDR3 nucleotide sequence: TGCGCCAGCAGCTTGCCATCGGCCGGGGAGCTGTTTTTT.